This TCR beta chain is from a study of lymphopenia after photon versus proton radiotherapy. Study findings and constraints: Oligoclonal CD8+ Temra expansion after nadir drove photon patients' diversity drop. Under photons, naive T cells and diversity fell while effector/memory populations rose. A bigger post-nadir fall in TCR diversity correlated inversely with survival time in deceased patients.

Some clones are missing from TCRdb's copy, which holds only in-frame ones; the method was immunoSEQ multiplex PCR. The table has about 58,000 clones, approximately 84% seen once; the top ten hold around 2%. A remark on this clone: Its antigen is unidentified.

The germline V and J ends were trimmed by 2 bases and 4 bases, with 10 bases remaining between them. Germline V gene lookup returns CDR1 SGHTS and CDR2 YDEGEE. This CDR3 comprises 14 residues. This chain connects TRBV5-8 to TRBJ1-5; D gene ambiguous. The clonotype comes from a man in his sixties with pancreatic cancer. The material was peripheral blood, obtained from a patient treated with proton-based radiotherapy. CDR3 residues: CASSFAAVNQPQHF. DNA of the CDR3: TGTGCCAGCAGCTTTGCGGCAGTTAATCAGCCCCAGCATTTT.